These 19 T cell receptor beta chains came from one sample sequenced in a study of long-term antiretroviral therapy in people with HIV. Researchers ran immunoSEQ v3.0 at survey level. This table comes from immunoSEQ multiplex PCR, and its TCRdb copy is limited to in-frame clones, with some not included. The sample includes around 34,000 clones, around 80% of them seen just once. This specimen was unsorted PBMCs, taken 1.5 years after starting antiretroviral therapy. These receptors were obtained from a man aged 18 to 29 with HIV.

The V gene is TRBV5-1, the J gene TRBJ2-5; 8 nucleotides line up with TRBD1. CDR1 is SGHRS, CDR2 YFSETQ, per germline. The CDR3 length is 16 residues. Unmatched junction bases numbered 8, after V lost 0 bases and J lost 4 bases. The CDR3 here is CASSLVGQGLVETQYF. The CDR3, as DNA: TGCGCCAGCAGCTTGGTTGGACAGGGACTTGTAGAGACCCAGTACTTC.

The J gene is TRBJ1-5, the V gene TRBV29-1; D gene ambiguous. CDR1 and CDR2 (germline): SQVTM, ANQGSEA. Trimming shortened V by 5 bases and J by 0 bases, and 11 bases separated the two germline ends. The CDR3 totals 14 residues. CDR3 loop: CSVSMLDSNQPQHF. The DNA for the CDR3 is TGCAGCGTTTCCATGCTTGATAGCAATCAGCCCCAGCATTTT.

The chain has TRBV6-5 and TRBJ1-2; D may be TRBD1 (5 bases). This CDR3 contains 15 residues. Germline assignment: CDR1 MNHEY and CDR2 SVGAGI. Trimming removed 6 bases from V and 8 bases from J, with 22 bases in between. CDR3 nucleotide sequence: TGTGCCAGCAGCCCCTCCCTAGGGGTGAGGGGAGGCTACACCTTC. Translated, it gives CASSPSLGVRGGYTF.

The chain couples TRBV10-3 to TRBJ2-7, with D perhaps matching TRBD2 (6 bases). There are 14 residues in the CDR3. CDR1 and CDR2 from the germline V gene are ENHRY and SYGVKD. V gave up 2 bases and J gave up 4 bases, with 12 bases separating them. The CDR3 reads CAISEKGGAYEQYF. The CDR3 DNA reads TGTGCCATCAGTGAGAAAGGAGGGGCTTACGAGCAGTACTTC.

The rearrangement links TRBV18 to TRBJ2-5; TRBD2 matches 7 bases. CDR3 length: 13 amino acids. V was pared by 4 bases and J by 5 bases, with 4 bases of the junction left unmatched. CDR1 KGHSH and CDR2 LQKENI come from the germline V gene. CDR3 protein: CASSRGLEETQYF. The CDR3 coding sequence is TGTGCCAGCTCACGAGGACTAGAGGAGACCCAGTACTTC. The variable domain in full, completed from reference TRBV18 and TRBJ2-5, reads NAGVMQNPRHLVRRRGQEARLRCSPMKGHSHVYWYRQLPEEGLKFMVYLQKENIIDESGMPKERFSAEFPKEGPSILRIQQVVRGDSAAYFCASSRGLEETQYFGPGTRLLVL.

The chain employs TRBV14 and TRBJ2-5; D may be TRBD2 (6 bases). CDR1 and CDR2 from the germline V gene are SGHDN and FVKESK. The CDR3 contains 17 residues. The ends were cut back, 0 bases at V and 1 base at J, with 15 bases in the middle. The CDR3 is CASSQDWVAVGQETQYF. For the CDR3, the DNA is TGTGCCAGCAGCCAAGATTGGGTAGCGGTGGGCCAAGAGACCCAGTACTTC.

In this sample, this clone turned up a few times. CDR3 nucleotides: TGTGCCAGCAGCTCGTACGTCGCAGGGCAGTACTTC. It translates to CASSSYVAGQYF. The chain employs TRBV5-6 and TRBJ2-7; D unresolved. The germline V gene has CDR1 SGHDT and CDR2 YYEEEE. Between the trimmed V and J ends, which lost 3 bases and 9 bases, there was a span of 13 bases. This CDR3 has 12 amino acids.

V gene TRBV10-2 combines with J gene TRBJ1-5; D remains ambiguous. CDR3 length: 12 residues. CDR1 WSHSY and CDR2 SAAADI come from the germline V gene. The ends were cut back, 5 bases at V and 1 base at J, with 3 bases in the middle. The CDR3 region has the DNA TGCGCCAGCAGTCAAAGCAATCAGCCCCAGCATTTT. This encodes CASSQSNQPQHF.

The chain employs TRBV5-4 and TRBJ2-2, with 7 bases fitting TRBD1. V shed 4 bases and J 1 base; nucleotides not matched to a gene: 7. This CDR3 region has 16 residues. Germline V lookup: CDR1 SGHNT, CDR2 YYREEE (reference sequence). CDR3 amino acids: CASSAGWDRNTGELFF. The CDR3 DNA is TGTGCCAGCAGCGCTGGCTGGGACAGGAACACCGGGGAGCTGTTTTTT.

This chain uses TRBV4-1 with TRBJ2-7, with 10 bases lining up with TRBD1. CDR3 size: 15 residues. The germline V gene encodes CDR1 MGHRA and CDR2 YSYEKL. The J segment lost 2 bases and the V segment lost 4 bases, leaving 5 bases of the junction unmatched. The CDR3 region is CASSPTGTGAYEQYF. DNA of the CDR3: TGCGCCAGCAGCCCTACCGGGACAGGGGCCTACGAGCAGTACTTC.

This chain joins TRBV7-2 and TRBJ2-7; possible D gene TRBD1, 5 bases. This CDR3 spans 15 amino acids. The ends were cut back, 1 base at V and 5 bases at J, with 15 bases in the middle. Looked up from germline, CDR1 is SGHTA and CDR2 is FQGNSA. CDR3 sequence (DNA): TGTGCCAGCAGCTTAGAGGCGGCAGGGCGGCACGAGCAGTACTTC. Protein: CASSLEAAGRHEQYF.

The chain carries TRBV19 and TRBJ2-7; 8 nucleotides align to TRBD2. The CDR3 is 13 amino acids. V shed 4 bases and J 6 bases; nucleotides not matched to a gene: 5. Germline-derived CDR1 and CDR2 are LNHDA and SQIVND (reference sequence). This CDR3 reads CASSTTSAGEQYF. The DNA for the CDR3 is TGTGCCAGTAGTACGACTAGCGCCGGCGAGCAGTACTTC.

This chain joins TRBV7-2 and TRBJ2-7; no firm D call. This CDR3 comprises 14 residues. Germline CDR1 reads SGHTA; CDR2 reads FQGNSA. V gave up 1 base and J gave up 3 bases, with 10 bases separating them. In DNA form, the CDR3 reads TGTGCCAGCAGCTTAGATTCCCACAGCTACGAGCAGTACTTC. Residues: CASSLDSHSYEQYF.

This clone was counted a few times. V gene TRBV9 combines with J gene TRBJ2-7; 10 nucleotides line up with TRBD1. V lost 2 bases and J lost 4; bases outside the gene matches: 3. CDR3 size: 14 residues. Germline CDR1 reads SGDLS; CDR2 reads YYNGEE. CDR3 sequence: CASSVGQGMYEQYF. CDR3 sequence (DNA): TGTGCCAGCAGCGTGGGACAGGGGATGTACGAGCAGTACTTC. The variable domain in full, completed from reference TRBV9 and TRBJ2-7, reads DSGVTQTPKHLITATGQRVTLRCSPRSGDLSVYWYQQSLDQGLQFLIQYYNGEERAKGNILERFSAQQFPDLHSELNLSSLELGDSALYFCASSVGQGMYEQYFGPGTRLTVT.

V gene TRBV29-1 combines with J gene TRBJ2-7, with D uncertain. Trimming removed 5 bases at V and 3 bases at J, with 8 bases between. Germline values: CDR1 SQVTM, CDR2 ANQGSEA. The CDR3 contains 11 residues. CDR3 in DNA: TGCAGCGTTCGCCATCTCTACGAGCAGTACTTC. Amino acid sequence: CSVRHLYEQYF.

This clone turned up a few times. The chain couples TRBV2 to TRBJ1-5; no clear D gene. This CDR3 comprises 13 residues. The V gene lost 5 bases and the J gene lost 7 bases, with 12 bases spanning the gap. Germline assignment: CDR1 SNHLY and CDR2 FYNNEI. This CDR3 reads CASSFSIGQPQHF. DNA for the CDR3: TGTGCCAGCAGTTTCTCAATTGGGCAGCCCCAGCATTTT.

The V call is TRBV30, the J call TRBJ1-3; 7 bases map to TRBD1. Per germline, CDR1 GTSNPN and CDR2 SVGIG (reference sequence). The CDR3 length is 16 residues. The J segment lost 4 bases and the V segment lost 1 base, leaving 10 bases of the junction unmatched. CDR3 protein: CAWSGFTGARGNTIYF. The CDR3 DNA reads as TGTGCCTGGAGTGGGTTCACAGGGGCGAGGGGAAACACCATATATTTT.

This clone came up once. This chain uses TRBV30 with TRBJ1-2; 8 bases line up with TRBD1. This CDR3 is 14 amino acids long. V lost 2 bases, J lost 8 bases, and 10 bases stayed unmatched. Germline-derived CDR1 and CDR2 are GTSNPN and SVGIG (reference sequence). The CDR3 loop reads CAWSPGTGSRGYTF. CDR3 DNA sequence: TGTGCCTGGAGTCCGGGGACAGGCTCTCGCGGCTACACCTTC.

This clone was seen just once. V gene TRBV7-6 combines with J gene TRBJ2-7; 7 positions agree with TRBD1. The CDR3 length is 14 residues. With 4 bases clipped from V and 2 bases from J, the junction kept 5 bases outside the gene matches. Germline assignment: CDR1 SGHVS and CDR2 FNYEAQ. This CDR3 is CASSSGQPPYEQYF. The CDR3 nucleotides are TGTGCCAGCAGCTCGGGACAGCCACCCTACGAGCAGTACTTC.